These 25 T cell receptor beta chains originate from one sample sequenced in a study of Ad26.COV2.S vaccination and SARS-CoV-2 variants. Treatment of the sample: some 20 received Ad26.COV2.S at low or high dose, single or two shots; roughly 5 received placebo; per-sample allocation not given. Samples analyzed were those drawn on day 63 after the first vaccine or placebo injection. Data came from immunoSEQ multiplex PCR; TCRdb stores just in-frame clones and leaves some out. Of about 680,000 clones in the sample, around 92% are singletons; the top ten hold roughly 1.5%. Sequencing used peripheral blood, obtained in a trial of Ad26.COV2.S vaccine versus placebo. The receptor source for this set is a person aged 18 to 65 who received the Ad26.COV2.S COVID-19 vaccine or a placebo.

This chain uses TRBV7-3 with TRBJ2-6; D gene uncertain. The germline CDR1 and CDR2 sequences are SGHTA and FQGTGA. The CDR3 length is 13 residues. V lost 5 bases, J lost 4 bases, and 6 bases lay in between. This CDR3 reads CASSPGGANVLTF. CDR3 DNA: TGTGCCAGCAGCCCCGGGGGGGCCAACGTCCTGACTTTC.

This clone was counted ten times or more. The V call is TRBV5-1, the J call TRBJ2-7; D may be TRBD1 (5 bases). This CDR3 is built from 18 residues. V lost 2 bases and J 3 bases, leaving 24 bases between the germline ends. Germline V CDR1 and CDR2: SGHRS, YFSETQ. Here the CDR3 DNA reads TGCGCCAGCAGCTTAGAAACGGCCAGGGTCACCCCCTTCTACGAGCAGTACTTC. Residues: CASSLETARVTPFYEQYF.

Comments on this clone: The junction does not match germline at one end; this may be a read error. This chain links TRBV7-9 with TRBJ2-5, with a weak D call TRBD1 (6 bases). The germline V gene encodes CDR1 SEHNR and CDR2 FQNEAQ (reference sequence). The CDR3 extends over 13 amino acids. CDR3 region: CAGSLGGEETQYF. For the CDR3, the DNA is TGTGCCGGCAGCTTAGGGGGTGAAGAGACCCAGTACTTC.

The J gene is TRBJ2-7, the V gene TRBV6-5, with 10 bases aligning to TRBD1. CDR1 and CDR2 from the germline V gene are MNHEY and SVGAGI. The CDR3 is 15 residues long. The V gene end was trimmed by 0 bases and the J gene end by 4 bases; junction bases not matched to a gene: 3. In DNA, the CDR3 is TGTGCCAGCAGTTACTCAGGGGACAGGGGTTACGAGCAGTACTTC. It specifies CASSYSGDRGYEQYF.

The chain recombines TRBV9 with TRBJ1-2; the D is unclear. The CDR3 covers 15 residues. With 0 bases removed from V and 0 bases from J, the gap between germline ends came to 9 bases. Germline V gives CDR1 SGDLS, CDR2 YYNGEE. The chain's CDR3 is CASSVATASNYGYTF. CDR3 DNA: TGTGCCAGCAGCGTAGCAACAGCGTCTAACTATGGCTACACCTTC. The whole variable domain, filled in from reference TRBV9 and TRBJ1-2, reads DSGVTQTPKHLITATGQRVTLRCSPRSGDLSVYWYQQSLDQGLQFLIQYYNGEERAKGNILERFSAQQFPDLHSELNLSSLELGDSALYFCASSVATASNYGYTFGSGTRLTVV.

The chain links TRBV14 to TRBJ2-5, with 9 positions matching TRBD2. The length of the CDR3 is 15 residues. With 4 bases clipped from V and 1 base from J, the junction kept 4 bases outside the gene matches. Germline CDR1 is SGHDN and CDR2 is FVKESK. CDR3 protein: CASSRGTSRQETQYF. CDR3 DNA: TGTGCCAGCAGCCGAGGGACTAGCCGCCAAGAGACCCAGTACTTC.

The J gene is TRBJ1-4, the V gene TRBV30; 10 bases are shared with TRBD1. Germline assignment: CDR1 GTSNPN and CDR2 SVGIG (reference sequence). CDR3 length: 14 residues. Losses at the gene ends were 4 bases for V and 3 bases for J; bases not matched to a gene: 2. CDR3 sequence (DNA): TGTGCCTGGACTGGACAGGGGGCTAATGAAAAACTGTTTTTT. It codes for CAWTGQGANEKLFF.

Here the CDR3 DNA reads TGTGCCAGCAGCCTGGAACAGGCCCGATACAATGAGCAGTTCTTC. Its protein product is CASSLEQARYNEQFF. The chain combines TRBV5-5 with TRBJ2-1; D is perhaps TRBD1 (5 bases). The CDR3 runs to 15 residues. In germline, CDR1 is SGHKS, CDR2 YYEKEE (reference sequence). The germline V and J ends were trimmed by 4 bases and 4 bases, with 15 bases remaining between them.

The chain links TRBV6-5 to TRBJ1-1; TRBD1 is a possible D gene (5 bases). Germline lookup yields CDR1 MNHEY and CDR2 SVGAGI. Trimming shortened V by 2 bases and J by 11 bases, and 15 bases separated the two germline ends. CDR3 length: 13 amino acids. CDR3: CASSYGGVVDAFF. CDR3 nucleotides: TGTGCCAGCAGTTACGGGGGGGTGGTTGACGCTTTCTTT.

This clone was found once. The V call is TRBV15, the J call TRBJ1-1, with unresolved D. Germline loops: CDR1 LNHNV, CDR2 YYDKDF (reference sequence). This CDR3 has 14 residues. Trimming stripped 0 bases from V and 5 bases from J, with 10 bases between. The CDR3 protein is CATSRDLGETEAFF. The CDR3, as DNA: TGTGCCACCAGCAGAGATCTGGGTGAAACTGAAGCTTTCTTT.

The chain is built from TRBV5-6 and TRBJ1-4, with D possibly TRBD1 on 5 matching bases. From germline, CDR1 is SGHDT and CDR2 YYEEEE. This CDR3 is built from 15 residues. Trimming cost V 4 bases and J 7 bases, with 17 bases left between them. The CDR3, as DNA: TGTGCCAGCAGCCTGCCGGGGCCCCGAACTGAAAAACTGTTTTTT. Protein sequence: CASSLPGPRTEKLFF.

This sequence joins TRBV3-1 (or the pseudogene TRBV3-2) and TRBJ2-2; D not resolved. V dropped 1 base and J dropped 2 bases, with 11 bases sitting between them. The CDR3 loop spans 16 amino acids. CDR1 LGHDT and CDR2 YNNKEL come from the germline V gene (reference sequence). This CDR3 is CASSQGLQLNTGELFF. In DNA form, the CDR3 reads TGTGCCAGCAGCCAAGGGCTACAGCTCAACACCGGGGAGCTGTTTTTT.

The V and J genes are TRBV18 and TRBJ1-1, with 7 bases identical to TRBD1. In germline, CDR1 is KGHSH, CDR2 LQKENI. V lost 2 bases to trimming and J lost 6 bases; unmatched junction nucleotides: 6. The CDR3 covers 14 residues. CDR3: CASSPYGTGAEAFF. The CDR3 region has the DNA TGTGCCAGCTCACCATACGGAACAGGGGCTGAAGCTTTCTTT. The entire variable domain, with the rest obtained from reference TRBV18 and TRBJ1-1, is as follows: NAGVMQNPRHLVRRRGQEARLRCSPMKGHSHVYWYRQLPEEGLKFMVYLQKENIIDESGMPKERFSAEFPKEGPSILRIQQVVRGDSAAYFCASSPYGTGAEAFFGQGTRLTVV.

The rearrangement uses TRBV19 and TRBJ1-4; 7 nucleotides match TRBD1. Germline assignment: CDR1 LNHDA and CDR2 SQIVND (reference sequence). CDR3 length: 17 amino acids. J gave up 5 bases and V 3 bases, and 12 bases lay outside the gene matches. The CDR3 sequence is CASSIAGDSTLNEKLFF. DNA for the CDR3: TGTGCCAGTAGTATCGCGGGGGACAGTACTCTCAATGAAAAACTGTTTTTT.

The rearrangement uses TRBV5-1 and TRBJ2-7; D uncertain. The length of the CDR3 is 14 residues. Germline-derived CDR1 and CDR2 are SGHRS and YFSETQ. The ends were cut back, 0 bases at V and 3 bases at J, with 10 bases in the middle. The CDR3 nucleotides read TGCGCCAGCAGCTTGGCCTCTATAAGCTACGAGCAGTACTTC. This gives the protein CASSLASISYEQYF.

The chain carries TRBV19 and TRBJ2-7; 12 nucleotides agree with TRBD2. CDR1 LNHDA and CDR2 SQIVND come from the germline V gene (reference sequence). There are 17 residues in the CDR3. With V trimmed by 6 bases and J by 5 bases, 14 bases remained unmatched. CDR3 region: CASRSTTSGRPGDEQYF. The CDR3, as DNA: TGTGCCAGTAGGTCTACTACTAGCGGGAGGCCCGGGGACGAGCAGTACTTC.

The chain is built from TRBV6-2 or TRBV6-3 and TRBJ2-1, with 8 bases matching TRBD2. Germline-derived CDR1 and CDR2 are MNHEY and SVGEGT. The trim removed 6 bases at V and 4 bases at J, leaving 8 bases unmatched. The CDR3 is 15 residues long. CDR3 residues: CASSREGQTYNEQFF. The CDR3 region has the DNA TGTGCCAGCAGCCGGGAGGGGCAGACGTACAATGAGCAGTTCTTC.

J is TRBJ1-3 and V is TRBV15; D ambiguous. CDR3 size: 16 residues. Germline V lookup: CDR1 LNHNV, CDR2 YYDKDF (reference sequence). V lost 1 base and J lost 0, with 10 bases in between. The chain's CDR3 is CATSRVATSSGNTIYF. The CDR3, as DNA: TGTGCCACCAGCAGAGTAGCAACAAGCTCTGGAAACACCATATATTTT.

V usage is TRBV9 and J usage is TRBJ2-1, with D possibly TRBD2 on 5 matching bases. Per the germline V gene, CDR1 is SGDLS and CDR2 is YYNGEE. Trimming took 0 bases from V and 12 from J, leaving 10 bases between them. CDR3 length: 12 amino acids. The CDR3: CASSVGGSGQFF. The CDR3 coding sequence is TGTGCCAGCAGCGTAGGTGGGAGTGGGCAGTTCTTC. The variable domain in full, with the rest retrieved from reference TRBV9 and TRBJ2-1, is DSGVTQTPKHLITATGQRVTLRCSPRSGDLSVYWYQQSLDQGLQFLIQYYNGEERAKGNILERFSAQQFPDLHSELNLSSLELGDSALYFCASSVGGSGQFFGPGTRLTVL.

This sequence joins TRBV24-1 and TRBJ2-7; 9 nucleotides match TRBD1. The V and J ends lost 4 bases and 7 bases, in that order; junction bases with no gene match: 13. The V gene's germline CDR1 is KGHDR and CDR2 SFDVKD. The CDR3 extends over 16 amino acids. The CDR3 bases are TGTGCCACCAGTGACTACGGGACAGGGAGTTACGAGGAGCAGTACTTC. It yields the protein CATSDYGTGSYEEQYF.

This clone turned up a few times. The chain employs TRBV7-3 and TRBJ2-7; no clear D gene. The CDR3 consists of 14 residues. Germline V CDR1 and CDR2: SGHTA, FQGTGA. Trimming left V 2 bases short and J 2 bases short, with 10 bases between. The CDR3 sequence is CASSLSGGAYEQYF. CDR3 coding DNA: TGTGCCAGCAGCTTATCGGGCGGAGCCTACGAGCAGTACTTC.

J is TRBJ1-1 and V is TRBV5-1; 10 bases are shared with TRBD1. The CDR3 is made up of 15 amino acids. Trimming cost V 4 bases and J 7 bases; bases outside gene matches: 10. CDR1 and CDR2 from the germline V gene are SGHRS and YFSETQ. CDR3 DNA: TGCGCCAGCAGCCCCCAGACAGGGGGCTTTGATGAAGCTTTCTTT. This codes for CASSPQTGGFDEAFF.

CDR3 coding DNA: TGTGCCAGCAGCCACCATACAGGGAACACTGAAGCTTTCTTT. It encodes CASSHHTGNTEAFF. The rearrangement links TRBV11-2 to TRBJ1-1; TRBD1 is a possible D gene (5 bases). The germline V gene encodes CDR1 SGHAT and CDR2 FQNNGV. Trimming removed 5 bases at V and 1 base at J, with 11 bases between. There are 14 residues in the CDR3.

The J gene is TRBJ2-3, the V gene TRBV3-1 (or the pseudogene TRBV3-2); 10 bases are a match to TRBD2. V was clipped by 4 bases and J by 4 bases; unmatched bases: 8. This CDR3 region has 16 residues. The germline V gene has CDR1 LGHDT and CDR2 YNNKEL (reference sequence). DNA of the CDR3: TGTGCCAGCAGCCTTGCGGGACTAGCGTCCGCAGATACGCAGTATTTT. This gives the protein CASSLAGLASADTQYF.

This clone occurred a few times. This chain links TRBV3-1 (or the pseudogene TRBV3-2) with TRBJ1-5; weak D call: TRBD1 (5 bases). The V and J ends lost 4 bases and 1 base respectively, with 14 bases between them. Germline-derived CDR1 and CDR2 are LGHDT and YNNKEL (reference sequence). The CDR3 is 16 residues long. The CDR3 protein is CASSPRGGASNQPQHF. The CDR3 bases are TGTGCCAGCAGCCCCCGGGGAGGGGCCAGCAATCAGCCCCAGCATTTT.